This TCR beta chain comes out of a study of OX40 agonist ivuxolimab in advanced cancers. Findings and limits, study-wide: In CD8+ T cells, expanded clones were on average more numerous than in CD4+. Expanded peripheral T cells had an undetermined antigen specificity.

TCRdb's table, derived via immunoSEQ multiplex PCR, lists solely in-frame clones and lacks some. Altogether tens of thousands of clones are present, approximately 84% being singletons, with the ten largest covering 6% to 9.5%. V lost 5 bases, J lost 4 bases, and 5 bases stayed unmatched. CDR1 and CDR2 from the germline V gene are SGHVS and FQNEAQ. The CDR3 is 14 amino acids. Turning to this clone: Its antigen is not identified.

The rearrangement joins TRBV7-8 to TRBJ2-5, with 9 nucleotides matching TRBD2. The TCR originated in an adult with an advanced solid tumor such as melanoma, head and neck, liver or kidney cancer. The starting material was CD4+ or CD8+ T cells sorted from blood, obtained in a trial of the OX40 agonist ivuxolimab. CDR3 loop: CASSPSGGRETQYF. CDR3 nucleotide sequence: TGTGCCAGCAGCCCAAGCGGGGGGCGAGAGACCCAGTACTTC.